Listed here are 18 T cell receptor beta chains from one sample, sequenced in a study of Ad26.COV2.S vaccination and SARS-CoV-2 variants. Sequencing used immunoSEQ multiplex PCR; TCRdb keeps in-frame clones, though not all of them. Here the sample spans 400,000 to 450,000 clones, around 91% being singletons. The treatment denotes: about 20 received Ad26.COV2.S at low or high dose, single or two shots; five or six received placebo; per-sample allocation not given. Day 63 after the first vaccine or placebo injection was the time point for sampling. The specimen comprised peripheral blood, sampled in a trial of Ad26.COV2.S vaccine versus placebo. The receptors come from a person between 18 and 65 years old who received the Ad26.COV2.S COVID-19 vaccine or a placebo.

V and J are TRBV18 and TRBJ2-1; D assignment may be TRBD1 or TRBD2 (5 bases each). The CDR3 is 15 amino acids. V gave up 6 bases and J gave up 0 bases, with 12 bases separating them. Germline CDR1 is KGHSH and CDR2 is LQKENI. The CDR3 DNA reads TGTGCCAGCTCCTCCGGGGCGGCCTCCTACAATGAGCAGTTCTTC. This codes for CASSSGAASYNEQFF.

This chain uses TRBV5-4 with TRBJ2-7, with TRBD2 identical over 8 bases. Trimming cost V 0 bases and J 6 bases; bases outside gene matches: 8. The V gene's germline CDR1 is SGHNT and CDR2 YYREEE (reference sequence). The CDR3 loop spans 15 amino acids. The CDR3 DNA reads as TGTGCCAGCAGCTTGGGTTCGGGACTAGTGTTCGAGCAGTACTTC. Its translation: CASSLGSGLVFEQYF.

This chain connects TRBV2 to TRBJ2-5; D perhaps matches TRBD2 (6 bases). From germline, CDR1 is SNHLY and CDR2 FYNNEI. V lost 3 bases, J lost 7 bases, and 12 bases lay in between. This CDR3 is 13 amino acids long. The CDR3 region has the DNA TGTGCCAGCAGTGAGAGTAGCGGAGGGACCCAGTACTTC. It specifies CASSESSGGTQYF.

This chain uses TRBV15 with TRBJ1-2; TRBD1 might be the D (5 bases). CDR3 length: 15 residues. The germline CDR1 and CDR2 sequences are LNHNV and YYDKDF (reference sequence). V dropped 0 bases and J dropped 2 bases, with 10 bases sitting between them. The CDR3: CATSRDLDRNYGYTF. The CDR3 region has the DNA TGTGCCACCAGCAGAGATCTAGACAGAAACTATGGCTACACCTTC.

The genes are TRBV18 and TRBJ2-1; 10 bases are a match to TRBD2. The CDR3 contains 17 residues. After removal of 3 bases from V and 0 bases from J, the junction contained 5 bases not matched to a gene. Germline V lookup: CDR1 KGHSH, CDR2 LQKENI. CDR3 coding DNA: TGTGCCAGCTCACCTCGGACTAGCGGTGTCTCCTACAATGAGCAGTTCTTC. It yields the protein CASSPRTSGVSYNEQFF.

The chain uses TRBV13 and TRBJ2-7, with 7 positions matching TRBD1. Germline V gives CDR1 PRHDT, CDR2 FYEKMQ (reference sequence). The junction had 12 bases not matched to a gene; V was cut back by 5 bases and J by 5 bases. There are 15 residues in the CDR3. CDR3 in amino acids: CASSPSDRVSDEQYF. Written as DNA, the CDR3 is TGTGCCAGCAGCCCCTCCGACAGGGTTTCCGACGAGCAGTACTTC.

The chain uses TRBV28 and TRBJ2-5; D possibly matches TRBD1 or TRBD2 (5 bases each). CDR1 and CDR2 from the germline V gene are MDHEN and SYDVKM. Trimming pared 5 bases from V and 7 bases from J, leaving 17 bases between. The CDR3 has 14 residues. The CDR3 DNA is TGTGCCAGCAGTCCTGAGGGGCGTCGGGTGACCCAGTACTTC. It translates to CASSPEGRRVTQYF. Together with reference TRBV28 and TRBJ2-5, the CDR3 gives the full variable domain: DVKVTQSSRYLVKRTGEKVFLECVQDMDHENMFWYRQDPGLGLRLIYFSYDVKMKEKGDIPEGYSVSREKKERFSLILESASTNQTSMYLCASSPEGRRVTQYFGPGTRLLVL.

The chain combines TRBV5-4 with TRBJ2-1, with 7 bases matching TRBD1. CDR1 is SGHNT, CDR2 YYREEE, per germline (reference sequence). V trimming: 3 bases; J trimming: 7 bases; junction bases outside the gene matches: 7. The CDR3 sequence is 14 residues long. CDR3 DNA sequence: TGTGCCAGCAGCTCAGGGACAGCCTTTAATGAGCAGTTCTTC. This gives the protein CASSSGTAFNEQFF.

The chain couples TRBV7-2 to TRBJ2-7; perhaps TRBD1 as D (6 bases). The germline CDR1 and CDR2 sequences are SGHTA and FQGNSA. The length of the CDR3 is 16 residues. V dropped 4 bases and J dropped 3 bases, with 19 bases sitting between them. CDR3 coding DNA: TGTGCCAGCAGCTGGGGGCTGGGAAAGTTGGGCTACGAGCAGTACTTC. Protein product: CASSWGLGKLGYEQYF.

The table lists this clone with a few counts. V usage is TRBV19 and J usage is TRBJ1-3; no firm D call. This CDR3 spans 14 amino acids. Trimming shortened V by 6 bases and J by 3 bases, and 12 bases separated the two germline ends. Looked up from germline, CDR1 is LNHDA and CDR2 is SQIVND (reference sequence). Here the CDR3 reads CASRVENRGNTIYF. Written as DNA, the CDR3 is TGTGCCAGTAGGGTGGAGAATCGTGGAAACACCATATATTTT.

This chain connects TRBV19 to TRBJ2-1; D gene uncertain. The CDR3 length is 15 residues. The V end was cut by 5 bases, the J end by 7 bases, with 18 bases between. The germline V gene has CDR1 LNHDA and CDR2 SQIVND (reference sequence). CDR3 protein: CASSSISPSRNEQFF. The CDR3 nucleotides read TGTGCCAGTAGTTCCATATCCCCTTCTCGGAATGAGCAGTTCTTC. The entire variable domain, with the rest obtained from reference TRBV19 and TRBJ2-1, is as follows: DGGITQSPKYLFRKEGQNVTLSCEQNLNHDAMYWYRQDPGQGLRLIYYSQIVNDFQKGDIAEGYSVSREKKESFPLTVTSAQKNPTAFYLCASSSISPSRNEQFFGPGTRLTVL.

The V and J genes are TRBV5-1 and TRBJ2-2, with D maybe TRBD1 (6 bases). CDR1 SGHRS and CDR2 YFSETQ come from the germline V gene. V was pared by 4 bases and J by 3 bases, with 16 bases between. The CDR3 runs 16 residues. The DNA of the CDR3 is TGCGCCAGCAGCACCACTGACAGGAAGGACACCGGGGAGCTGTTTTTT. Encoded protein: CASSTTDRKDTGELFF.

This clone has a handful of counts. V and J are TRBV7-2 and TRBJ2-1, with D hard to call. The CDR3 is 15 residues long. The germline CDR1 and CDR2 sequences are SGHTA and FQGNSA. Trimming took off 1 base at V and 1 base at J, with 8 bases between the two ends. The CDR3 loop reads CASSLEVGSYNEQFF. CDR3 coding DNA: TGTGCCAGCAGCTTAGAGGTAGGGTCCTACAATGAGCAGTTCTTC. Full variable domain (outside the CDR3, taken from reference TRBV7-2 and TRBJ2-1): GAGVSQSPSNKVTEKGKDVELRCDPISGHTALYWYRQSLGQGLEFLIYFQGNSAPDKSGLPSDRFSAERTGGSVSTLTIQRTQQEDSAVYLCASSLEVGSYNEQFFGPGTRLTVL.

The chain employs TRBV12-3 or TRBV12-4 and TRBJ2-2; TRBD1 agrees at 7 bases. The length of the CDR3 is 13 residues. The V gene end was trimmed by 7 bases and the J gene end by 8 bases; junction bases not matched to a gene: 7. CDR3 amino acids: CASTRGLKGELFF. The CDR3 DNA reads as TGTGCCAGCACTAGGGGGCTCAAAGGGGAGCTGTTTTTT.

CDR3 sequence: CAWSVRPRTGGLVEKLFF. The CDR3 DNA reads TGTGCCTGGAGTGTACGCCCTCGTACAGGGGGCTTAGTTGAAAAACTGTTTTTT. V gene TRBV30 combines with J gene TRBJ1-4, with 9 positions matching TRBD1. Germline trimming cut 0 bases from V and 7 bases from J; bases unmatched to any gene: 15. Germline CDR1 reads GTSNPN; CDR2 reads SVGIG (reference sequence). The CDR3 is 18 amino acids. The full variable domain, completed using reference TRBV30 and TRBJ1-4, is SQTIHQWPATLVQPVGSPLSLECTVEGTSNPNLYWYRQAAGRGLQLLFYSVGIGQISSEVPQNLSASRPQDRQFILSSKKLLLSDSGFYLCAWSVRPRTGGLVEKLFFGSGTQLSVL.

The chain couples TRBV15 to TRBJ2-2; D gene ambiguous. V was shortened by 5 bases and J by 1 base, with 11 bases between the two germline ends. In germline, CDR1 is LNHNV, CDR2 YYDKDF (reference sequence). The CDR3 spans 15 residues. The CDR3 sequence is CATSWPAGNTGELFF. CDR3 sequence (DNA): TGTGCCACCAGCTGGCCCGCAGGGAACACCGGGGAGCTGTTTTTT. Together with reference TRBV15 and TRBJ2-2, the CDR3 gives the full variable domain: DAMVIQNPRYQVTQFGKPVTLSCSQTLNHNVMYWYQQKSSQAPKLLFHYYDKDFNNEADTPDNFQSRRPNTSFCFLDIRSPGLGDTAMYLCATSWPAGNTGELFFGEGSRLTVL.

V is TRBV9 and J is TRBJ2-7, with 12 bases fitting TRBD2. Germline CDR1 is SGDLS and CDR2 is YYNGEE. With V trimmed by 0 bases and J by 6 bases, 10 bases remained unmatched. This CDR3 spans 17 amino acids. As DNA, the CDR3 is TGTGCCAGCAGCGTAGATTTACGACTAGCGGGAGACAGCGAGCAGTACTTC. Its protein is CASSVDLRLAGDSEQYF.

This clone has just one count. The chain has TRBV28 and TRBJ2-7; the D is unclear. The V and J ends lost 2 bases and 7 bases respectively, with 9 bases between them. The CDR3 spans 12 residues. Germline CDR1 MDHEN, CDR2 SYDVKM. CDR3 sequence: CASSLRLTEQYF. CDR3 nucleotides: TGTGCCAGCAGTTTACGCTTGACAGAGCAGTACTTC.